The 31 T cell receptor beta chains reported below all come from one sample, sequenced in a study of T cell changes during pregnancy in multiple sclerosis. Here immunoSEQ multiplex PCR was the method, and the copy in TCRdb shows in-frame clones only, minus some. This table has 50,000 to 70,000 clones, more than 90% appearing once. This material consisted of peripheral blood, taken in the second trimester of pregnancy. Source of these receptors: a female donor with multiple sclerosis, enrolled in a pregnancy study.

The V gene is TRBV5-4, the J gene TRBJ2-7; the D gene is possibly TRBD2 (5 bases). In germline, CDR1 is SGHNT, CDR2 YYREEE (reference sequence). The V and J ends lost 2 bases and 6 bases respectively, with 18 bases between them. This CDR3 comprises 15 residues. The CDR3 spells CASSFSGGSYFEQYF. In DNA form, the CDR3 reads TGTGCCAGCAGCTTTTCCGGCGGGTCGTATTTCGAGCAGTACTTC.

The chain combines TRBV7-2 with TRBJ2-7, with 12 bases fitting TRBD2. V was pared by 4 bases and J by 0 bases, with 7 bases of the junction left unmatched. Germline CDR1 SGHTA, CDR2 FQGNSA. The CDR3 length is 17 residues. CDR3 in DNA: TGTGCCAGCAGCTCGCAGACTAGCGGGGGAGGCTCCTACGAGCAGTACTTC. Its protein product is CASSSQTSGGGSYEQYF.

The chain has TRBV11-2 and TRBJ2-7; 11 bases map to TRBD2. V shed 5 bases, J shed 2 bases, and the junction held 2 bases outside the gene matches. This CDR3 comprises 14 residues. Germline CDR1 SGHAT, CDR2 FQNNGV. CDR3 protein: CASSRLAGTYEQYF. Here the CDR3 DNA reads TGTGCCAGCAGCCGACTAGCGGGAACCTACGAGCAGTACTTC.

The rearrangement joins TRBV7-2 to TRBJ1-2, with D possibly TRBD1 on 5 matching bases. The ends were cut back, 5 bases at V and 4 bases at J, with 17 bases in the middle. This CDR3 is built from 15 residues. Germline-derived CDR1 and CDR2 are SGHTA and FQGNSA. CDR3 sequence (DNA): TGTGCCAGCAGCCCCGGGGGTAGTTCTTTCTATGGCTACACCTTC. Amino acids: CASSPGGSSFYGYTF.

The V and J genes are TRBV9 and TRBJ2-1; a weak D match, TRBD2 (6 bases). V lost 3 bases to trimming and J lost 0 bases, with 13 bases between them. CDR1 SGDLS and CDR2 YYNGEE come from the germline V gene. The CDR3 is made up of 16 amino acids. CDR3 sequence (DNA): TGTGCCAGCAGCGGTAATAGCGGTAGCTCCTACAATGAGCAGTTCTTC. Its protein product is CASSGNSGSSYNEQFF.

V usage is TRBV6-5 and J usage is TRBJ2-2, with D unclear. The CDR3 contains 14 residues. V lost 2 bases and J 7 bases, leaving 11 bases between the germline ends. Germline V gene lookup returns CDR1 MNHEY and CDR2 SVGAGI. CDR3: CASSYGLERGELFF. The CDR3, as DNA: TGTGCCAGCAGTTACGGGTTGGAGCGCGGGGAGCTGTTTTTT.

The rearrangement links TRBV28 to TRBJ2-7; weak D call: TRBD2 (6 bases). This CDR3 comprises 13 residues. With 6 bases removed from V and 6 bases from J, the gap between germline ends came to 15 bases. Germline V gene sequence: CDR1 MDHEN, CDR2 SYDVKM. The CDR3 here is CASRIPQGGEQYF. CDR3 coding DNA: TGTGCCAGCAGGATCCCTCAGGGAGGCGAGCAGTACTTC.

The genes are TRBV4-2 and TRBJ1-2; 7 bases fit TRBD1. V lost 1 base to trimming and J lost 4 bases; unmatched junction nucleotides: 3. Germline loops: CDR1 LGHNA, CDR2 YNFKEQ. The CDR3 has 14 amino acids. Written as DNA, the CDR3 is TGTGCCAGCAGCCAAGGACAGGGCGGCTATGGCTACACCTTC. Residues: CASSQGQGGYGYTF.

The CDR3 loop reads CASSLQGGRAFTYEQYF. The CDR3 coding sequence is TGTGCCAGCAGTCTACAGGGAGGGCGGGCCTTCACCTACGAGCAGTACTTC. The chain combines TRBV28 with TRBJ2-7; D perhaps matches TRBD2 (7 bases). The germline V gene has CDR1 MDHEN and CDR2 SYDVKM. Trimming shortened V by 5 bases and J by 2 bases, and 22 bases separated the two germline ends. This CDR3 has 17 amino acids.

The rearrangement joins TRBV2 to TRBJ1-6; 8 nucleotides match TRBD1. Germline V gene data show CDR1 as SNHLY and CDR2 as FYNNEI. The V gene end was trimmed by 6 bases and the J gene end by 3 bases; junction bases not matched to a gene: 1. CDR3 length: 14 residues. CDR3 sequence (DNA): TGTGCCAGCAGCGACAGGGGCTATAATTCACCCCTCCACTTT. Protein product: CASSDRGYNSPLHF.

This chain uses TRBV6-1 with TRBJ2-7; 12 bases are shared with TRBD2. This CDR3 comprises 15 residues. V was clipped by 1 base and J by 6 bases; unmatched bases: 4. CDR1 is MNHNS and CDR2 is SASEGT in the germline V gene. The CDR3 nucleotides read TGTGCCAGCAGTGAAGTCCTAGCGGGAGGGGGCGAGCAGTACTTC. This gives the protein CASSEVLAGGGEQYF.

The chain's CDR3 is CASREGYEQYF. The DNA of the CDR3 is TGTGCCAGCAGGGAGGGCTACGAGCAGTACTTC. The J gene is TRBJ2-7, the V gene TRBV7-9, with a tentative D call TRBD2 (6 bases). Germline V gene sequence: CDR1 SEHNR, CDR2 FQNEAQ (reference sequence). Between the trimmed V and J ends, which lost 6 bases and 3 bases, there was a span of 6 bases. The CDR3 has 11 amino acids.

The CDR3 reads CAIGLPPYEQYF. For the CDR3, the DNA is TGTGCCATTGGACTCCCTCCCTACGAGCAGTACTTC. The chain joins TRBV7-2 to TRBJ2-7; weak D call: TRBD2 (5 bases). V lost 10 bases to trimming and J lost 2 bases, with 12 bases between them. The CDR3 spans 12 residues. From germline, CDR1 is SGHTA and CDR2 FQGNSA.

This chain links TRBV5-1 with TRBJ2-1, with 9 bases lining up with TRBD2. Unmatched junction bases numbered 4, after V lost 0 bases and J lost 6 bases. This CDR3 is built from 15 residues. Germline loops: CDR1 SGHRS, CDR2 YFSETQ. Here the CDR3 DNA reads TGCGCCAGCAGCTTGGTTCTAGCGGGGACCAATGAGCAGTTCTTC. This translates into CASSLVLAGTNEQFF.

The rearrangement uses TRBV25-1 and TRBJ2-5, with D perhaps TRBD1 (6 bases). The V gene's germline CDR1 is MGHDK and CDR2 SYGVNS. This CDR3 spans 12 amino acids. V lost 6 bases and J lost 3, with 8 bases in between. The CDR3 spells CASRGAEETQYF. The CDR3 nucleotides read TGTGCCAGCAGGGGGGCCGAAGAGACCCAGTACTTC.

This clone was seen once. The CDR3 loop is CASSSVANTGELFF. In nucleotides, the CDR3 is TGTGCCAGCAGCTCGGTTGCGAACACCGGGGAGCTGTTTTTT. This sequence joins TRBV7-3 and TRBJ2-2; D is undetermined. CDR3 length: 14 amino acids. Germline V gene sequence: CDR1 SGHTA, CDR2 FQGTGA. The germline V and J ends were trimmed by 4 bases and 0 bases, with 6 bases remaining between them.

The sample holds one count of this clone. V is TRBV7-9 and J is TRBJ2-6; weak D call: TRBD2 (5 bases). Germline assignment: CDR1 SEHNR and CDR2 FQNEAQ (reference sequence). The V and J ends lost 2 bases and 0 bases respectively, with 17 bases between them. The CDR3 is made up of 19 amino acids. CDR3 coding DNA: TGTGCCAGCAGCTTACCTCTAGCAGGAGCCCGCTCTGGGGCCAACGTCCTGACTTTC. Translating it yields CASSLPLAGARSGANVLTF.

This clone was observed once. V usage is TRBV5-5 and J usage is TRBJ2-7; no reliable D call. The ends were cut back, 3 bases at V and 1 base at J, with 8 bases in the middle. In germline, CDR1 is SGHKS, CDR2 YYEKEE (reference sequence). This CDR3 comprises 13 residues. The CDR3, as DNA: TGTGCCAGCAGCTACCCCGGGTCCTACGAGCAGTACTTC. Its protein product is CASSYPGSYEQYF.

The gene calls are TRBV10-2 and TRBJ1-4; the D is unclear. The CDR3 totals 14 residues. V was shortened by 5 bases and J by 1 base, with 8 bases between the two germline ends. Germline assignment: CDR1 WSHSY and CDR2 SAAADI. CDR3 loop: CASSSFGTNEKLFF. CDR3 DNA sequence: TGCGCCAGCAGTTCGTTCGGAACTAATGAAAAACTGTTTTTT.

The gene calls are TRBV5-1 and TRBJ2-4, with 7 bases lining up with TRBD1. Trimming at V came to 4 bases and at J to 7 bases, leaving 11 bases not matched to a gene. The CDR3 totals 15 residues. Germline lookup yields CDR1 SGHRS and CDR2 YFSETQ. The CDR3 coding sequence is TGCGCCAGCAGCCCATTTACAGGGGCTGGCAACATTCAGTACTTC. Protein sequence: CASSPFTGAGNIQYF.

In the case of this clone: The junction does not match germline at one end; this may be a read error. The chain carries TRBV19 and TRBJ2-7, with 9 bases fitting TRBD1. CDR3 length: 12 amino acids. The germline V gene encodes CDR1 LNHDA and CDR2 SQIVND (reference sequence). This chain's CDR3 is CASGTGRNERYF. In DNA, the CDR3 is TGTGCCAGTGGGACAGGGCGCAACGAGCGGTACTTC.

Concerning this clone itself: Other DNA sequences of this sample code for an identical CDR3. The V call is TRBV5-1, the J call TRBJ1-5, with 7 bases aligning to TRBD1. V was clipped by 0 bases and J by 0 bases; unmatched bases: 3. Germline V lookup: CDR1 SGHRS, CDR2 YFSETQ. This CDR3 has 16 residues. The CDR3 DNA reads as TGCGCCAGCAGCTTGGTCCCAGGGGGTAGCAATCAGCCCCAGCATTTT. It yields the protein CASSLVPGGSNQPQHF.

J is TRBJ2-7 and V is TRBV10-1; TRBD1 matches 9 bases. Germline V gene lookup returns CDR1 WNHNN and CDR2 SYGVQD (reference sequence). CDR3 length: 18 amino acids. The V and J ends lost 3 bases and 2 bases, in that order; junction bases with no gene match: 14. The CDR3 DNA follows: TGCGCCAGCAGTGAATGGGACAGGGAGGGCGGCGGCCCCTACGAGCAGTACTTC. It encodes CASSEWDREGGGPYEQYF.

The chain employs TRBV7-7 and TRBJ1-4; 7 bases line up with TRBD1. The CDR3 is 17 amino acids. The V and J ends lost 3 bases and 4 bases, in that order; junction bases with no gene match: 11. Germline V lookup: CDR1 SSHAT, CDR2 FNYEAQ (reference sequence). This chain's CDR3 is CASSFRPPGQSNEKLFF. The CDR3 DNA is TGTGCCAGCAGCTTCCGGCCCCCGGGACAGAGTAATGAAAAACTGTTTTTT. Full variable domain (rest looked up from reference TRBV7-7 and TRBJ1-4): GAGVSQSPRYKVTKRGQDVTLRCDPISSHATLYWYQQALGQGPEFLTYFNYEAQPDKSGLPSDRFSAERPEGSISTLTIQRTEQRDSAMYRCASSFRPPGQSNEKLFFGSGTQLSVL.

In DNA form, the CDR3 reads TGTGCCAGCAGTCCTGCCCTAACCCAAGAGACCCAGTACTTC. Its translation is CASSPALTQETQYF. The rearrangement joins TRBV6-1 to TRBJ2-5; D gene ambiguous. The germline CDR1 and CDR2 sequences are MNHNS and SASEGT. The germline V and J ends were trimmed by 5 bases and 1 base, with 11 bases remaining between them. The CDR3 spans 14 residues.

The chain combines TRBV5-1 with TRBJ1-2; D gene unclear. Germline CDR1 SGHRS, CDR2 YFSETQ. Between the trimmed V and J ends, which lost 0 bases and 4 bases, there was a span of 7 bases. The CDR3 contains 13 residues. Written as DNA, the CDR3 is TGCGCCAGCAGCTTGGACGGTGGCTATGGCTACACCTTC. It codes for CASSLDGGYGYTF.

The chain links TRBV12-5 to TRBJ1-1; 7 bases match TRBD1. The ends lost 1 base at V and 4 bases at J; junction bases unmatched: 3. The germline V gene has CDR1 LGHNT and CDR2 FRNRAP. The CDR3 is 14 residues long. The CDR3: CASGLGGGLTEAFF. The CDR3 DNA reads as TGTGCTAGTGGTTTGGGAGGGGGCCTCACTGAAGCTTTCTTT.

The V call is TRBV28, the J call TRBJ2-2; weak D call: TRBD2 (6 bases). The CDR3 extends over 15 amino acids. Germline loops: CDR1 MDHEN, CDR2 SYDVKM. Trimming pared 5 bases from V and 5 bases from J, leaving 15 bases between. CDR3 sequence reads: CASSLFSRETGELFF. The DNA for the CDR3 is TGTGCCAGCAGTCTCTTCTCCCGGGAGACCGGGGAGCTGTTTTTT.

This clone has more than one count but fewer than ten. The chain couples TRBV7-6 to TRBJ1-2; 9 bases line up with TRBD1. The germline V gene encodes CDR1 SGHVS and CDR2 FNYEAQ. This CDR3 spans 17 amino acids. V was clipped by 1 base and J by 3 bases; unmatched bases: 9. The CDR3 DNA follows: TGTGCCAGCAGCTTAGGGGGGAGTACAGGGGGCGACTATGGCTACACCTTC. It yields the protein CASSLGGSTGGDYGYTF.

CDR3 protein: CASSLSGEQRYTF. The CDR3 DNA follows: TGCGCCAGCAGCTTGTCAGGGGAACAGCGCTACACCTTC. The chain links TRBV5-1 to TRBJ1-2, with D maybe TRBD1 (6 bases). CDR1 is SGHRS, CDR2 YFSETQ, per germline. The CDR3 spans 13 residues. V dropped 1 base and J dropped 9 bases, with 13 bases sitting between them.

V is TRBV6-1 and J is TRBJ2-2; TRBD2 matches at 10 bases. In germline, CDR1 is MNHNS, CDR2 SASEGT. The CDR3 totals 15 residues. J gave up 6 bases and V 1 base, and 2 bases lay outside the gene matches. The CDR3, as DNA: TGTGCCAGCAGTGAAGACCTAGCGGGAGCCGGGGAGCTGTTTTTT. Its protein is CASSEDLAGAGELFF.